A single sample is the source of the 21 T cell receptor beta chains below, sequenced in a study of blood T cell repertoires in COVID-19. TCRdb keeps only in-frame clones here, not all; method: immunoSEQ multiplex PCR. The table has 100,000 to 120,000 clones, approximately 82% seen once. Sequences were obtained from peripheral blood. These receptors all stem from a woman older than 75 with acute or convalescent COVID-19.

CDR3 in amino acids: CASSYSRGIGNYGYTF. The CDR3 DNA follows: TGTGCCAGCAGTTACTCCCGGGGGATCGGAAACTATGGCTACACCTTC. The chain links TRBV6-5 to TRBJ1-2; tentatively, D is TRBD1 (5 bases). CDR1 is MNHEY, CDR2 SVGAGI, per germline. This CDR3 has 16 residues. V was shortened by 0 bases and J by 2 bases, with 13 bases between the two germline ends.

This rearrangement joins TRBV7-2 to TRBJ2-1; D is unresolved. This CDR3 has 14 residues. CDR1 and CDR2 (germline): SGHTA, FQGNSA. Trimming took 1 base from V and 6 from J, leaving 10 bases between them. The CDR3 region has the DNA TGTGCCAGCAGCTTAGGTGGGCCGATCAATGAGCAGTTCTTC. As protein: CASSLGGPINEQFF.

This clone was counted a single time. The chain has TRBV4-2 and TRBJ2-2, with TRBD2 matching over 11 bases. Germline V lookup: CDR1 LGHNA, CDR2 YNFKEQ. With V trimmed by 1 base and J by 4 bases, 8 bases remained unmatched. The CDR3 runs to 18 residues. The CDR3 coding sequence is TGTGCCAGCAGCCAAGCGGCTAGCGGGAGGTCGGTCACCGGGGAGCTGTTTTTT. Its translation: CASSQAASGRSVTGELFF.

The gene calls are TRBV10-1 and TRBJ1-1; the D is unclear. The V end lost 4 bases, the J end lost 2 bases, and 8 bases lay between the germline ends. The length of the CDR3 is 13 residues. Germline-derived CDR1 and CDR2 are WNHNN and SYGVQD (reference sequence). The CDR3 here is CASSGQANTEAFF. CDR3 DNA: TGCGCCAGCAGTGGGCAGGCAAACACTGAAGCTTTCTTT.

The chain links TRBV5-1 to TRBJ1-1; 8 nucleotides align to TRBD1. Per germline, CDR1 SGHRS and CDR2 YFSETQ. CDR3 length: 14 amino acids. V lost 4 bases and J lost 6; bases outside the gene matches: 8. CDR3 coding DNA: TGCGCCAGCAGCCTTTCAGGGGGCTCATCTGAAGCTTTCTTT. Its protein product is CASSLSGGSSEAFF.

This chain joins TRBV9 and TRBJ2-7, with D unresolved. The CDR3 runs 15 residues. The germline V and J ends were trimmed by 3 bases and 4 bases, with 17 bases remaining between them. Germline CDR1 and CDR2: SGDLS and YYNGEE. In DNA, the CDR3 is TGTGCCAGCAGCGCCCAACTCGACTCACTATACGAGCAGTACTTC. Translated: CASSAQLDSLYEQYF.

This chain links TRBV7-9 with TRBJ2-4; 10 bases line up with TRBD1. Germline CDR1 is SEHNR and CDR2 is FQNEAQ (reference sequence). V lost 0 bases to trimming and J lost 6 bases; unmatched junction nucleotides: 5. This CDR3 has 16 amino acids. CDR3 residues: CASSLAPGQGINIQYF. CDR3 DNA: TGTGCCAGCAGCTTAGCGCCGGGACAGGGGATAAACATTCAGTACTTC.

The table lists this clone with a few counts. The rearrangement uses TRBV6-2 or TRBV6-3 and TRBJ2-1; 8 nucleotides match TRBD2. The CDR3 loop spans 11 amino acids. Per the germline V gene, CDR1 is MNHEY and CDR2 is SVGEGT. V lost 5 bases, J lost 16 bases, and 7 bases stayed unmatched. CDR3 in amino acids: CASSQGLGAFF. The CDR3 DNA reads as TGTGCCAGCAGTCAGGGACTAGGAGCCTTCTTC.

This clone was seen a handful of times. The chain employs TRBV2 and TRBJ1-1; TRBD1 matches 7 bases. The CDR3 runs 14 residues. J lost 1 base, V lost 5 bases, and 4 bases had no gene match. Germline assignment: CDR1 SNHLY and CDR2 FYNNEI. The CDR3 is CASSRRQGNTEAFF. The CDR3 DNA is TGTGCCAGCAGTCGGAGACAGGGGAACACTGAAGCTTTCTTT.

This sequence joins TRBV5-1 and TRBJ1-2; perhaps TRBD1 as D (6 bases). Trimming took 3 bases from V and 0 from J, leaving 18 bases between them. Looked up from germline, CDR1 is SGHRS and CDR2 is YFSETQ. The CDR3 spans 17 residues. The CDR3 coding sequence is TGCGCCAGCAGCTCACTCCCTGCGGGGGCAGCTAACTATGGCTACACCTTC. Translation gives CASSSLPAGAANYGYTF.

V is TRBV19 and J is TRBJ1-1, with D possibly being TRBD1 (5 bases). This CDR3 has 12 amino acids. Germline CDR1 reads LNHDA; CDR2 reads SQIVND (reference sequence). Trimming pared 7 bases from V and 6 bases from J, leaving 12 bases between. CDR3 coding DNA: TGTGCCAGTACAGGGTTTTACTCTGAAGCTTTCTTT. This codes for CASTGFYSEAFF.

V is TRBV19 and J is TRBJ2-1; 7 bases are a match to TRBD2. The V gene's germline CDR1 is LNHDA and CDR2 SQIVND (reference sequence). The CDR3 covers 16 residues. V lost 6 bases and J lost 9; bases outside the gene matches: 17. The CDR3 DNA reads as TGTGCCAGTAGCTCTACTAGCGCGCCCGAGTTCGGTGAGCAGTTCTTC. This sequence encodes CASSSTSAPEFGEQFF.

The genes are TRBV5-1 and TRBJ2-5, with no clear D. The CDR3 loop spans 14 amino acids. Trimming stripped 2 bases from V and 5 bases from J, with 13 bases between. Germline loops: CDR1 SGHRS, CDR2 YFSETQ. The CDR3 DNA sequence: TGCGCCAGCAGCTTTCTCGGGTTGGAGGAGACCCAGTACTTC. Translated, it gives CASSFLGLEETQYF. Combining the CDR3 with reference TRBV5-1 and TRBJ2-5 gives the whole variable domain KAGVTQTPRYLIKTRGQQVTLSCSPISGHRSVSWYQQTPGQGLQFLFEYFSETQRNKGNFPGRFSGRQFSNSRSEMNVSTLELGDSALYLCASSFLGLEETQYFGPGTRLLVL.

This clone was seen a few times. The chain combines TRBV6-2 or TRBV6-3 with TRBJ2-1; 11 bases agree with TRBD2. The CDR3 has 20 residues. V was pared by 4 bases and J by 4 bases, with 18 bases of the junction left unmatched. The germline CDR1 and CDR2 sequences are MNHEY and SVGEGT. CDR3 nucleotide sequence: TGTGCCAGCAGTTTCCTGCTGGCTAGCGGGAGGTTACCCCGGTACAATGAGCAGTTCTTC. It specifies CASSFLLASGRLPRYNEQFF.

This rearrangement joins TRBV12-5 to TRBJ2-5, with a weak D call TRBD2 (6 bases). V lost 6 bases and J lost 4, with 12 bases in between. The CDR3 consists of 13 residues. The germline CDR1 and CDR2 sequences are LGHNT and FRNRAP. CDR3 coding DNA: TGTGCTAGTGGGTTTACTAGCATAGAGACCCAGTACTTC. It is translated as CASGFTSIETQYF.

CDR3 in DNA: TGTGCCAGCAGTTGGACTAGCGGGAGCTCCTACAATGAGCAGTTCTTC. Protein sequence: CASSWTSGSSYNEQFF. V usage is TRBV7-2 and J usage is TRBJ2-1; TRBD2 matches 13 bases. CDR3 length: 16 residues. The germline gives CDR1 SGHTA, CDR2 FQGNSA. V lost 6 bases, J lost 0 bases, and 2 bases stayed unmatched.

This chain links TRBV2 with TRBJ1-5; the D gene is possibly TRBD1 (6 bases). V was clipped by 2 bases and J by 4 bases, with 9 bases between them. The CDR3 loop spans 14 amino acids. Germline values: CDR1 SNHLY, CDR2 FYNNEI. CDR3 in amino acids: CASSESDRNQPQHF. CDR3 coding DNA: TGTGCCAGCAGTGAAAGCGACAGGAATCAGCCCCAGCATTTT.

The chain employs TRBV13 and TRBJ2-7; 14 nucleotides match TRBD2. CDR1 is PRHDT and CDR2 is FYEKMQ in the germline V gene (reference sequence). The CDR3 has 16 residues. The V and J ends lost 4 bases and 1 base, in that order; junction bases with no gene match: 3. The CDR3 coding sequence is TGTGCCAGCAGCTCGACTAGCGGGAGGGCTTCCTACGAGCAGTACTTC. Its translation: CASSSTSGRASYEQYF.

The V call is TRBV28, the J call TRBJ1-5; D perhaps matches TRBD1 (5 bases). CDR3 length equals 15 residues. The V end was cut by 6 bases, the J end by 5 bases, with 17 bases between. Germline CDR1 is MDHEN and CDR2 is SYDVKM. The CDR3 region has the DNA TGTGCCAGCAGAGTGGGGCAGGGTTGGCATCAGCCCCAGCATTTT. This sequence encodes CASRVGQGWHQPQHF.

This clone showed up just a few times. V usage is TRBV5-1 and J usage is TRBJ1-5; weak D call: TRBD1 (6 bases). The CDR3 has 14 amino acids. V lost 4 bases to trimming and J lost 11 bases, with 19 bases between them. CDR1 and CDR2 from the germline V gene are SGHRS and YFSETQ. CDR3 loop: CASSLSGGEGAQHF. CDR3 nucleotides: TGCGCCAGCAGCCTGTCGGGCGGTGAGGGGGCCCAGCATTTT.

This sequence joins TRBV18 and TRBJ1-1, with 8 bases aligning to TRBD1. The CDR3 is made up of 14 amino acids. Germline V gives CDR1 KGHSH, CDR2 LQKENI. V shed 3 bases, J shed 5 bases, and the junction held 5 bases outside the gene matches. The CDR3 bases are TGTGCCAGCTCACCCGGACAGGGAAGAACTGAAGCTTTCTTT. Translation: CASSPGQGRTEAFF.